What follows are 20 T cell receptor beta chains derived from one specimen sequenced in a study of T-cell memory formation after mild COVID-19. TCRdb processed the 5' RACE reads anew with MiXCR; each CDR3 protein has one entry. The sample lists under 250,000 distinct CDR3 sequences, about 11% occurring once. Specimen: PBMCs or a T cell subset sorted from them (not recorded which). These receptors all stem from a man in his late teens or twenties who had mild COVID-19 (a few samples of this study predate the infection). Cell type and time point are not known.

The gene calls are TRBV7-2 and TRBJ2-1; either TRBD1 or TRBD2 may supply D (5 bases each). The germline V gene encodes CDR1 SGHTA and CDR2 FQGNSA. The length of the CDR3 is 14 residues. V was cut by 4 bases and J by 8 bases, with 15 bases left in between. Here the CDR3 reads CASSSGAFLDEQFF. The CDR3 bases are TGTGCCAGCAGCTCCGGGGCCTTTTTGGATGAGCAGTTCTTC.

This clonotype was found many times. J is TRBJ1-1 and V is TRBV7-6; D remains ambiguous. Trimming cost V 4 bases and J 11 bases, with 20 bases left between them. Germline V gives CDR1 SGHVS, CDR2 FNYEAQ. The CDR3 is 14 amino acids. DNA for the CDR3: TGTGCCAGCAGCTCAACCGTCCCTCCTTATTGGGCTTTCTTT. It codes for CASSSTVPPYWAFF.

The V gene is TRBV5-1, the J gene TRBJ2-7; 11 bases fit TRBD2. Per germline, CDR1 SGHRS and CDR2 YFSETQ. CDR3 length equals 16 residues. V lost 7 bases, J lost 2 bases, and 11 bases stayed unmatched. CDR3 loop: CASAPGGTSGTYEQYV. The CDR3, as DNA: TGCGCCAGCGCACCGGGCGGGACTAGCGGCACCTACGAGCAGTACGTC.

The rearrangement links TRBV15 to TRBJ2-7; 8 bases map to TRBD1. The V and J ends lost 5 bases and 3 bases, in that order; junction bases with no gene match: 6. Germline V gene lookup returns CDR1 LNHNV and CDR2 YYDKDF (reference sequence). This CDR3 is 14 amino acids long. The CDR3 reads CATSENRGDYEQYV. CDR3 sequence (DNA): TGTGCCACCAGCGAAAACAGGGGGGACTACGAGCAGTACGTC.

The rearrangement links TRBV29-1 to TRBJ2-7; D possibly matches TRBD1 or TRBD2 (5 bases each). Germline CDR1 is SQVTM and CDR2 is ANQGSEA. This CDR3 has 14 residues. V lost 4 bases to trimming and J lost 3 bases, with 16 bases between them. Here the CDR3 reads CSVAMGPGNYEQYV. The CDR3 nucleotides read TGCAGCGTTGCCATGGGGCCCGGGAACTACGAGCAGTACGTC.

This clonotype was picked up a small number of times. The genes are TRBV7-3 and TRBJ2-2, with D maybe TRBD1 (5 bases). The CDR3 has 14 residues. V dropped 1 base and J dropped 4 bases, with 7 bases sitting between them. Germline CDR1 and CDR2: SGHTA and FQGTGA. In DNA form, the CDR3 reads TGTGCCAGCAGCTTAAGACAGTCCACCGGGGAGCTGTTTTTT. Translated: CASSLRQSTGELFF.

The table lists this clonotype with a few counts. CDR3 bases: TGTGCCAGCAGTTTCATCCGGGACGGGAATTCACCCCTCCACTTT. It codes for CASSFIRDGNSPLHF. V gene TRBV6-2 or TRBV6-3 combines with J gene TRBJ1-6, with D perhaps matching TRBD1 (5 bases). The CDR3 is 15 amino acids. V lost 4 bases and J 7 bases, leaving 14 bases between the germline ends. CDR1 and CDR2 from the germline V gene are MNHEY and SVGEGT.

The CDR3 nucleotides are TGTGCCTGGAGTGTACGACCGAACACTGAAGCTTTCTTT. It yields the protein CAWSVRPNTEAFF. V and J are TRBV30 and TRBJ1-1; no firm D call. Germline lookup yields CDR1 GTSNPN and CDR2 SVGIG (reference sequence). Trimming stripped 0 bases from V and 1 base from J, with 6 bases between. The CDR3 is 13 residues long.

In this sample, this clonotype turned up a few times. The chain links TRBV29-1 to TRBJ2-1; the D gene is possibly TRBD2 (5 bases). CDR1 is SQVTM, CDR2 ANQGSEA, per germline. This CDR3 is built from 11 residues. Trimming removed 3 bases at V and 11 bases at J, with 11 bases between. CDR3: CSVEGGGQQFF. Here the CDR3 DNA reads TGCAGCGTTGAGGGCGGAGGCCAGCAGTTCTTC.

This clonotype was detected a few times. The chain combines TRBV5-6 with TRBJ1-5; 9 positions match TRBD1. The CDR3 consists of 15 residues. Trimming took 4 bases from V and 5 from J; bases not matched to a gene: 7. Germline V lookup: CDR1 SGHDT, CDR2 YYEEEE. The CDR3 DNA follows: TGTGCCAGCAGCCTCCGGGACAGGGAGGATCAGCCCCAGCATTTT. Protein sequence: CASSLRDREDQPQHF. The full variable domain, with the rest looked up from reference TRBV5-6 and TRBJ1-5, is DAGVTQSPTHLIKTRGQQVTLRCSPKSGHDTVSWYQQALGQGPQFIFQYYEEEERQRGNFPDRFSGHQFPNYSSELNVNALLLGDSALYLCASSLRDREDQPQHFGDGTRLSIL.

CDR3 sequence: CAMGLAGGTGELFF. The DNA for the CDR3 is TGTGCCATGGGACTAGCGGGGGGGACCGGGGAGCTGTTTTTT. This chain uses TRBV10-3 with TRBJ2-2, with TRBD2 matching over 16 bases. This CDR3 spans 14 amino acids. CDR1 and CDR2 from the germline V gene are ENHRY and SYGVKD. The V gene end was trimmed by 9 bases and the J gene end by 5 bases; junction bases not matched to a gene: 0.

This sequence joins TRBV6-5 and TRBJ1-6; a possible D gene is TRBD1 (5 bases). The CDR3 is 18 residues long. V gave up 0 bases and J gave up 0 bases, with 12 bases separating them. In germline, CDR1 is MNHEY, CDR2 SVGAGI. The CDR3 reads CASSYSRPGSSYNSPLHF. The CDR3, as DNA: TGTGCCAGCAGTTACTCGCGCCCAGGGAGCTCCTATAATTCACCCCTCCACTTT.

The chain combines TRBV5-8 with TRBJ1-4; no definite D call. Germline V gene lookup returns CDR1 SGHTS and CDR2 YDEGEE. The CDR3 is 13 amino acids. V was shortened by 4 bases and J by 8 bases, with 12 bases between the two germline ends. For the CDR3, the DNA is TGTGCCAGCAGCGAAAGCCTACGGGAAAAACTGTTTTTT. This gives the protein CASSESLREKLFF.

The rearrangement uses TRBV6-5 and TRBJ1-2, with 11 bases identical to TRBD1. The CDR3 totals 15 residues. Looked up from germline, CDR1 is MNHEY and CDR2 is SVGAGI. The junction had 11 bases not matched to a gene; V was cut back by 0 bases and J by 14 bases. The CDR3 DNA reads TGTGCCAGCAGTTACTCCCTGGGACAGGGGGTAAGCCAGACCTTC. Its translation: CASSYSLGQGVSQTF.

This clonotype was recorded many times. V and J are TRBV12-3 or TRBV12-4 and TRBJ2-5, with D perhaps matching TRBD1 or TRBD2 (5 bases each). V lost 8 bases and J lost 1, with 8 bases in between. CDR3 length: 12 residues. The CDR3 region is CASGGSQETQYF. In DNA, the CDR3 is TGTGCCAGCGGGGGTTCCCAAGAGACCCAGTACTTC.

This clonotype has just a few counts. This chain connects TRBV18 to TRBJ2-5; D remains ambiguous. With 2 bases removed from V and 5 bases from J, the gap between germline ends came to 9 bases. Germline-derived CDR1 and CDR2 are KGHSH and LQKENI. This CDR3 has 13 amino acids. This chain's CDR3 is CASSPRQDETQYF. CDR3 DNA sequence: TGTGCCAGCTCACCAAGACAAGACGAGACCCAGTACTTC.

V usage is TRBV3-1 and J usage is TRBJ2-5; D not resolved. The V gene lost 2 bases and the J gene lost 2 bases, with 6 bases spanning the gap. Germline V gives CDR1 LGHDT, CDR2 YNNKEL (reference sequence). This CDR3 has 13 amino acids. This CDR3 is CASSQTEQETQYF. CDR3 nucleotide sequence: TGTGCCAGCAGCCAAACGGAACAAGAGACCCAGTACTTC.

The V call is TRBV29-1, the J call TRBJ2-4, with 7 bases aligning to TRBD1. The germline CDR1 and CDR2 sequences are SQVTM and ANQGSEA. J was trimmed by 8 bases and V by 4 bases; bases with no gene match: 11. The CDR3 is made up of 14 amino acids. The CDR3 coding sequence is TGCAGCGTTGGTGTCAGGGGGACGATGGACATTCAGTACTTC. Amino acid sequence: CSVGVRGTMDIQYF.

This chain uses TRBV20-1 with TRBJ1-2; D remains unclear. This CDR3 is 13 amino acids long. Germline CDR1 and CDR2: DFQATT and SNEGSKA (reference sequence). The V gene lost 6 bases and the J gene lost 7 bases, with 18 bases spanning the gap. Written as DNA, the CDR3 is TGCAGTGCACCCACAGAGGTCCTTCGTGGCTACACCTTC. Translation: CSAPTEVLRGYTF.

The chain employs TRBV25-1 and TRBJ1-2, with D perhaps matching TRBD1 (5 bases). From germline, CDR1 is MGHDK and CDR2 SYGVNS. The CDR3 length is 12 residues. Trimming removed 11 bases at V and 0 bases at J, with 10 bases between. CDR3: CAATEANYGYTF. The CDR3 coding sequence is TGTGCCGCGACAGAAGCTAACTATGGCTACACCTTC.